These 18 T cell receptor beta chains were all obtained from the same sample, sequenced in a study of patients and donors after allogeneic stem cell transplantation. TCRdb itself ran the RT-PCR reads through MiXCR, one entry per CDR3 protein. The top ten clones hold 6% of a sample with about a million distinct CDR3 sequences, roughly 18% of them seen once. Sequencing was performed on blood, either unsorted or a sorted T cell fraction (not recorded which). These receptors originate from a human donor who was either an allogeneic HSCT recipient or a stem cell or donor lymphocyte infusion donor (not recorded which). It is not recorded whose cells these are; they may come from a transplant donor.

This chain connects TRBV6-1 to TRBJ1-2, with 10 bases that match TRBD1. Trimming cost V 7 bases and J 7 bases; bases outside gene matches: 9. Germline-derived CDR1 and CDR2 are MNHNS and SASEGT. This CDR3 has 14 amino acids. CDR3 bases: TGTGCCAGCACCTACGGACAGGGGGTGACTGGCTACACCTTC. Protein product: CASTYGQGVTGYTF.

This clonotype turned up a few times. This chain uses TRBV11-1 with TRBJ2-7; the D gene is possibly TRBD2 (6 bases). The CDR3 consists of 16 residues. Trimming took 2 bases from V and 5 from J, leaving 19 bases between them. Germline V gene data show CDR1 as SGHAT and CDR2 as FQDESV (reference sequence). This CDR3 reads CASSLSGSGGSDEQYF. Here the CDR3 DNA reads TGTGCCAGCAGCTTATCCGGGTCCGGGGGTTCAGACGAGCAGTACTTC.

This clonotype was recorded a few times. This chain joins TRBV29-1 and TRBJ1-1; TRBD1 matches 7 bases. The ends lost 4 bases at V and 4 bases at J; junction bases unmatched: 12. This CDR3 has 15 residues. Germline V lookup: CDR1 SQVTM, CDR2 ANQGSEA. The CDR3 nucleotides are TGCAGCGTTGCCGACAGGGCGGGGGGGGGCACTGAAGCTTTCTTT. Protein: CSVADRAGGGTEAFF.

This clonotype has more than one count but fewer than ten. The gene calls are TRBV12-3 or TRBV12-4 and TRBJ2-5, with 11 bases matching TRBD2. CDR3 size: 17 residues. The junction had 9 bases not matched to a gene; V was cut back by 5 bases and J by 1 base. The CDR3 DNA follows: TGTGCCAGCAGTCCCGGACTAGCGGGTATCAGCCAAGAGACCCAGTACTTC. Translation gives CASSPGLAGISQETQYF.

Here the CDR3 reads CASSLSIPAIHDPEAFF. CDR3 in DNA: TGTGCCAGCAGCCTATCAATTCCCGCAATCCACGACCCTGAAGCTTTCTTT. The chain recombines TRBV16 with TRBJ1-1; D unclear. The ends were cut back, 4 bases at V and 6 bases at J, with 24 bases in the middle. Germline values: CDR1 KGHSY, CDR2 FQNENV. This CDR3 has 17 amino acids.

V usage is TRBV7-8 and J usage is TRBJ2-7; TRBD2 matches at 11 bases. Germline V gives CDR1 SGHVS, CDR2 FQNEAQ. V shed 5 bases and J 2 bases; nucleotides not matched to a gene: 8. This CDR3 is built from 16 residues. CDR3 nucleotide sequence: TGTGCCAGCAGCCCCCGTAGCGGGAGGGCCACCTACGAGCAGTACTTC. Translation: CASSPRSGRATYEQYF. The full variable domain, in which reference TRBV7-8 and TRBJ2-7 provide the parts outside the CDR3, is GAGVSQSPRYKVAKRGQDVALRCDPISGHVSLFWYQQALGQGPEFLTYFQNEAQLDKSGLPSDRFFAERPEGSVSTLKIQRTQQEDSAVYLCASSPRSGRATYEQYFGPGTRLTVT.

In this sample, this clonotype turned up many times. The chain joins TRBV10-3 to TRBJ1-5; TRBD1 agrees at 9 bases. Trimming at V came to 6 bases and at J to 7 bases, leaving 10 bases not matched to a gene. Per the germline V gene, CDR1 is ENHRY and CDR2 is SYGVKD. CDR3 length equals 15 residues. The CDR3 coding sequence is TGTGCCATCAGCAGCAGGACAGGGGCAGGGCAGCCCCAGCATTTT. Translating it yields CAISSRTGAGQPQHF.

The V and J genes are TRBV4-1 and TRBJ1-4; 10 bases agree with TRBD1. The CDR3 covers 16 residues. The V gene's germline CDR1 is MGHRA and CDR2 YSYEKL. J was trimmed by 7 bases and V by 1 base; bases with no gene match: 6. CDR3 sequence reads: CASSQGTGGFGEKLFF. CDR3 DNA sequence: TGCGCCAGCAGCCAAGGGACAGGGGGATTCGGTGAAAAACTGTTTTTT.

This clonotype was observed a few times. This chain connects TRBV4-2 to TRBJ2-2; 7 nucleotides line up with TRBD2. Germline CDR1 and CDR2: LGHNA and YNFKEQ. This CDR3 comprises 15 residues. CDR3 amino acids: CASSIGGKNTGELFF. The CDR3 DNA is TGTGCGTCGAGCATCGGGGGGAAGAACACCGGGGAGCTGTTTTTT.

The chain joins TRBV2 to TRBJ2-5; perhaps TRBD1 as D (6 bases). In germline, CDR1 is SNHLY, CDR2 FYNNEI. V was shortened by 3 bases and J by 2 bases, with 19 bases between the two germline ends. The CDR3 totals 17 residues. The CDR3 nucleotides are TGTGCCAGCAGTGACGGCGAGTATACAGGGTGGCAAGAGACCCAGTACTTC. Translation: CASSDGEYTGWQETQYF.

The V gene is TRBV5-8, the J gene TRBJ2-7; 7 bases agree with TRBD1. The V segment lost 2 bases and the J segment 6 bases; nucleotides outside the gene matches: 8. The CDR3 totals 14 residues. Germline loops: CDR1 SGHTS, CDR2 YDEGEE. The DNA of the CDR3 is TGTGCCAGCAGCTTAACCGGACAGGCGGGCGAGCAGTACTTC. It codes for CASSLTGQAGEQYF.

This clonotype was counted only a few times. The chain has TRBV6-1 and TRBJ2-1, with D possibly matching TRBD2 (6 bases). The CDR3 runs to 13 residues. CDR1 is MNHNS, CDR2 SASEGT, per germline. The V end lost 3 bases, the J end lost 12 bases, and 15 bases lay between the germline ends. The DNA of the CDR3 is TGTGCCAGCAGTGAGGGCGGGAAGGTTTGGCAGTTCTTC. Its translation: CASSEGGKVWQFF.

This clonotype was observed at least ten times. This sequence joins TRBV12-3 or TRBV12-4 and TRBJ1-5, with TRBD1 identical over 7 bases. The CDR3 contains 14 residues. V was pared by 3 bases and J by 4 bases, with 3 bases of the junction left unmatched. The CDR3 region is CASSLGQQNQPQHF. The DNA for the CDR3 is TGTGCCAGCAGTTTGGGACAGCAGAATCAGCCCCAGCATTTT.

The chain employs TRBV12-3 or TRBV12-4 and TRBJ2-4; TRBD2 might be the D (6 bases). V lost 10 bases, J lost 7 bases, and 20 bases lay in between. The CDR3 covers 14 residues. As DNA, the CDR3 is TGTGCCACCTCCAGGCGGGCAGGGAGGAACATTCAGTACTTC. This sequence encodes CATSRRAGRNIQYF.

The V call is TRBV24-1, the J call TRBJ1-2, with a tentative D call TRBD1 (5 bases). This CDR3 is 13 amino acids long. The V gene's germline CDR1 is KGHDR and CDR2 SFDVKD. V lost 5 bases, J lost 2 bases, and 8 bases lay in between. For the CDR3, the DNA is TGTGCCACCAGTGGGACACGGAACTATGGCTACACCTTC. Translated: CATSGTRNYGYTF.

This sequence joins TRBV20-1 and TRBJ2-2; TRBD1 might be the D (5 bases). V lost 1 base to trimming and J lost 4 bases, with 10 bases between them. Germline-derived CDR1 and CDR2 are DFQATT and SNEGSKA (reference sequence). The CDR3 spans 14 residues. The DNA of the CDR3 is TGCAGTGCTAGAGCCCAGGGTGTCACCGGGGAGCTGTTTTTT. Translated, it gives CSARAQGVTGELFF.

This chain joins TRBV5-1 and TRBJ2-1, with TRBD1 matching 8 bases. V was clipped by 2 bases and J by 3 bases; unmatched bases: 4. The CDR3 has 15 residues. Germline V gene lookup returns CDR1 SGHRS and CDR2 YFSETQ. The CDR3 protein is CASSFGQGFYNEQFF. Here the CDR3 DNA reads TGCGCCAGCAGCTTCGGACAGGGATTCTACAATGAGCAGTTCTTC. The complete variable domain, with remaining parts taken from reference TRBV5-1 and TRBJ2-1, reads KAGVTQTPRYLIKTRGQQVTLSCSPISGHRSVSWYQQTPGQGLQFLFEYFSETQRNKGNFPGRFSGRQFSNSRSEMNVSTLELGDSALYLCASSFGQGFYNEQFFGPGTRLTVL.

This clonotype was seen a few times. The V gene is TRBV20-1, the J gene TRBJ1-2, with a weak D call TRBD1 (6 bases). The CDR3 consists of 14 residues. V was clipped by 2 bases and J by 4 bases, with 14 bases between them. The V gene's germline CDR1 is DFQATT and CDR2 SNEGSKA (reference sequence). The CDR3 is CSARPGQRLYGYTF. In DNA, the CDR3 is TGCAGTGCTAGACCTGGACAGAGACTCTATGGCTACACCTTC.